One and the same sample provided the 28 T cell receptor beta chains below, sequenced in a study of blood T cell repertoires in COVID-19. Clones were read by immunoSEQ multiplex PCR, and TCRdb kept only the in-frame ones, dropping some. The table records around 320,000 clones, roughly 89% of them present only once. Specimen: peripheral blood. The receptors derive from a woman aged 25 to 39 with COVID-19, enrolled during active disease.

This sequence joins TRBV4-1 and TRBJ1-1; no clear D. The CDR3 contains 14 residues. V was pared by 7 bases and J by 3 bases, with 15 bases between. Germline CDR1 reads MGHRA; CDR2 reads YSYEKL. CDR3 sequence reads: CASKVGPGDTEAFF. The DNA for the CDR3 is TGCGCCAGCAAAGTTGGTCCCGGGGACACTGAAGCTTTCTTT.

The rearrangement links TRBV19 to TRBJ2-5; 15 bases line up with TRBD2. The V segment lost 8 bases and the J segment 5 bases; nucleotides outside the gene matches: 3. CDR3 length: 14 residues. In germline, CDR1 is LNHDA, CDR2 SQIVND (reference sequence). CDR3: CASQGTSGGETQYF. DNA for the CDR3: TGTGCCAGTCAAGGGACTAGCGGGGGGGAGACCCAGTACTTC.

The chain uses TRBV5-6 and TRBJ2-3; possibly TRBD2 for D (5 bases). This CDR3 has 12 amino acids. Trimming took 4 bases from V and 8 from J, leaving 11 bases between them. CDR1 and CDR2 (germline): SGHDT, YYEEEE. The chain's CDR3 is CASSLGLGTQYF. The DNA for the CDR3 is TGTGCCAGCAGCCTAGGACTTGGTACGCAGTATTTT.

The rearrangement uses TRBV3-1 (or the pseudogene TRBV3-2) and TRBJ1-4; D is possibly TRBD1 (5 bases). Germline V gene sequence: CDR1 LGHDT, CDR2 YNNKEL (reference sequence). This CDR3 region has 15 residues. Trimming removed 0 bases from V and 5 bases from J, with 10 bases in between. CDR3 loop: CASSQDFRANEKLFF. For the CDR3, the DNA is TGTGCCAGCAGCCAAGATTTCAGGGCGAATGAAAAACTGTTTTTT.

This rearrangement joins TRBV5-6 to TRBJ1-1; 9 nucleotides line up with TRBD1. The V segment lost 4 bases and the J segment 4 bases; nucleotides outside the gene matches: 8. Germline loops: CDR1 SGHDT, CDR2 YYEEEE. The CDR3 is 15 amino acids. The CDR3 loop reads CASSGTGRGGTEAFF. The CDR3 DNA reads TGTGCCAGCAGCGGGACAGGGAGAGGCGGCACTGAAGCTTTCTTT.

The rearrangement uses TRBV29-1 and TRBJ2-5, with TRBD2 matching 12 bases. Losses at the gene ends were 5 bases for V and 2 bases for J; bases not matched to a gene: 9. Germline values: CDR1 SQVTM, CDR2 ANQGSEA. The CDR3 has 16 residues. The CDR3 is CSVTLTSGGLQETQYF. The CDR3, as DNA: TGCAGCGTTACTCTGACTAGCGGGGGACTACAAGAGACCCAGTACTTC.

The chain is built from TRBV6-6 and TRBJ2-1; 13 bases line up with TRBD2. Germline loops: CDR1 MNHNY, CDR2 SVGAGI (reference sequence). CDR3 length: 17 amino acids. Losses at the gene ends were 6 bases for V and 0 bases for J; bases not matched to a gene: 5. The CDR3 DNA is TGTGCCAGCAGGCGACTAGCGGGGGGCCGCTCCTACAATGAGCAGTTCTTC. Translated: CASRRLAGGRSYNEQFF.

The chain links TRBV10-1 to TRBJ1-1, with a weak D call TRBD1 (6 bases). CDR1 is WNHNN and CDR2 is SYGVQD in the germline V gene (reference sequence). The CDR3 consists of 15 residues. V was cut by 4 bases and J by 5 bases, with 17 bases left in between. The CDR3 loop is CASSASGAPGTEAFF. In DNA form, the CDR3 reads TGCGCCAGCAGTGCTTCAGGGGCCCCCGGGACTGAAGCTTTCTTT.

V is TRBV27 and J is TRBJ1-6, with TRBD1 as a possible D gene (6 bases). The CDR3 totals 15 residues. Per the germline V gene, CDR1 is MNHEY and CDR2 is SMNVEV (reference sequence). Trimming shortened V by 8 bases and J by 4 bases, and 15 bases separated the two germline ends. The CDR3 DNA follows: TGTGCCAGCCGACCGCAGGGGTATTATAATTCACCCCTCCACTTT. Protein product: CASRPQGYYNSPLHF.

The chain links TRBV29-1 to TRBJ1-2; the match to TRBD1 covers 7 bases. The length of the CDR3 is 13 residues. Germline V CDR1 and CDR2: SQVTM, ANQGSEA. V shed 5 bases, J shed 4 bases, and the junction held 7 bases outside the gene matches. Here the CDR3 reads CSVTGQPLYGYTF. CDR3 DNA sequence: TGCAGCGTTACGGGACAGCCACTCTATGGCTACACCTTC.

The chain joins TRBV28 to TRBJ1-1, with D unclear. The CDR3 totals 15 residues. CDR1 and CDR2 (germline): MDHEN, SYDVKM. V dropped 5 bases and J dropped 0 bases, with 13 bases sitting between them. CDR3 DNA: TGTGCCAGCAGTCCCCCGACTGTCATGAACACTGAAGCTTTCTTT. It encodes CASSPPTVMNTEAFF. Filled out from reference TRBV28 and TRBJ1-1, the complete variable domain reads DVKVTQSSRYLVKRTGEKVFLECVQDMDHENMFWYRQDPGLGLRLIYFSYDVKMKEKGDIPEGYSVSREKKERFSLILESASTNQTSMYLCASSPPTVMNTEAFFGQGTRLTVV.

The CDR3 DNA reads as TGTGCCAGCTCATTTCGGTTGAACACTGAAGCTTTCTTT. Translated: CASSFRLNTEAFF. The chain employs TRBV18 and TRBJ1-1; D is undetermined. CDR3 length equals 13 residues. Germline V CDR1 and CDR2: KGHSH, LQKENI. V shed 5 bases and J shed 0 bases, with 7 bases lying between them.

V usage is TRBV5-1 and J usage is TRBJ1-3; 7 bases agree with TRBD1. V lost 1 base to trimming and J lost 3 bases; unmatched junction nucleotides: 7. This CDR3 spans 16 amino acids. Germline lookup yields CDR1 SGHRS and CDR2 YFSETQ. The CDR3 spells CASSLFPTGDGNTIYF. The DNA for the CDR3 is TGCGCCAGCAGCTTGTTCCCCACAGGGGATGGAAACACCATATATTTT.

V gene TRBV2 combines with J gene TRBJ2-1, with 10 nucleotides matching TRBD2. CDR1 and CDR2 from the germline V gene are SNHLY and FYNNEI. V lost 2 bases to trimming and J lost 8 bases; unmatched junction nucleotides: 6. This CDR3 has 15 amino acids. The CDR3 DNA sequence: TGTGCCAGCAGTGAAACTAGCGGGGCAGGGGATGAGCAGTTCTTC. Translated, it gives CASSETSGAGDEQFF.

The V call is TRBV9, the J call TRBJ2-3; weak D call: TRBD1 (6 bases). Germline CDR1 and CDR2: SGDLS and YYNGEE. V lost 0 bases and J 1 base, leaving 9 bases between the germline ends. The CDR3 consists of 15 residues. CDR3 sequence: CASSVGGGRTDTQYF. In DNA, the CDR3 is TGTGCCAGCAGCGTAGGAGGGGGACGCACAGATACGCAGTATTTT.

The CDR3 coding sequence is TGTGCCAGTAGTATAGGGGGGACAGGACGGTTTTGGGAGCAGTACTTC. Protein: CASSIGGTGRFWEQYF. This chain uses TRBV19 with TRBJ2-7; 8 bases map to TRBD1. Germline V gene sequence: CDR1 LNHDA, CDR2 SQIVND (reference sequence). V trimming: 1 base; J trimming: 7 bases; junction bases outside the gene matches: 12. This CDR3 is 16 amino acids long.

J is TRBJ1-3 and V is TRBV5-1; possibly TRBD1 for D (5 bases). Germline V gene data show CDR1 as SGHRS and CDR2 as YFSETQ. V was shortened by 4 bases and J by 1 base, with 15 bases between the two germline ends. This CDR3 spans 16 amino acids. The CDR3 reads CASSPQGLASGNTIYF. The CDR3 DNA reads TGCGCCAGCAGCCCCCAGGGATTGGCTTCTGGAAACACCATATATTTT.

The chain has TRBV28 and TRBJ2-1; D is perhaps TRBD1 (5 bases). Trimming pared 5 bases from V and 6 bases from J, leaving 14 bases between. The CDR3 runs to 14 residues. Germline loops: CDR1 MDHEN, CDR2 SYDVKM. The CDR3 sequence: CASSRLQDSNEQFF. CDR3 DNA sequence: TGTGCCAGCAGTCGCCTTCAAGACAGCAATGAGCAGTTCTTC. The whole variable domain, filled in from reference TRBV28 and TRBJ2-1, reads DVKVTQSSRYLVKRTGEKVFLECVQDMDHENMFWYRQDPGLGLRLIYFSYDVKMKEKGDIPEGYSVSREKKERFSLILESASTNQTSMYLCASSRLQDSNEQFFGPGTRLTVL.

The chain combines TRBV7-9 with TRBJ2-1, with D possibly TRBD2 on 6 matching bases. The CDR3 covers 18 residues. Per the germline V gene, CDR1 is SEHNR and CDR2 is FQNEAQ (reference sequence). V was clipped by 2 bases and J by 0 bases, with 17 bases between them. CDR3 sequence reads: CASSLPPRGKSSYNEQFF. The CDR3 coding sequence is TGTGCCAGCAGCTTACCACCACGGGGGAAGAGCTCCTACAATGAGCAGTTCTTC.

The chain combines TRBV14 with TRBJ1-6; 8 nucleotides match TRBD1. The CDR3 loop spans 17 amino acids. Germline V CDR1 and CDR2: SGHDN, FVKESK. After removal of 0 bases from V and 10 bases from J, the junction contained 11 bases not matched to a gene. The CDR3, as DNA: TGTGCCAGCAGCCAAGATAGCCGGACAGGGTTCGAGTCACCCCTCCACTTT. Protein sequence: CASSQDSRTGFESPLHF. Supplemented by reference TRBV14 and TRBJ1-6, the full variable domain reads EAGVTQFPSHSVIEKGQTVTLRCDPISGHDNLYWYRRVMGKEIKFLLHFVKESKQDESGMPNNRFLAERTGGTYSTLKVQPAELEDSGVYFCASSQDSRTGFESPLHFGNGTRLTVT.

The CDR3 reads CASSTGQGPYNEQFF. CDR3 coding DNA: TGTGCCAGTAGTACCGGACAGGGACCCTACAATGAGCAGTTCTTC. This chain uses TRBV19 with TRBJ2-1; 8 bases are shared with TRBD1. Germline V gene data show CDR1 as LNHDA and CDR2 as SQIVND (reference sequence). This CDR3 has 15 residues. J lost 2 bases, V lost 4 bases, and 4 bases had no gene match. Variable domain in full (rest from reference TRBV19 and TRBJ2-1): DGGITQSPKYLFRKEGQNVTLSCEQNLNHDAMYWYRQDPGQGLRLIYYSQIVNDFQKGDIAEGYSVSREKKESFPLTVTSAQKNPTAFYLCASSTGQGPYNEQFFGPGTRLTVL.

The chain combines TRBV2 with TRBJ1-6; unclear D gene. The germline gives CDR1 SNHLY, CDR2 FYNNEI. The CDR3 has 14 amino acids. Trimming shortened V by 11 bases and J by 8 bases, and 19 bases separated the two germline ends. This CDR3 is CAGVEREGHSPLHF. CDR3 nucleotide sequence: TGTGCCGGCGTCGAGAGGGAGGGCCATTCACCCCTCCACTTT. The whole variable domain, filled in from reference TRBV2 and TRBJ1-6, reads EPEVTQTPSHQVTQMGQEVILRCVPISNHLYFYWYRQILGQKVEFLVSFYNNEISEKSEIFDDQFSVERPDGSNFTLKIRSTKLEDSAMYFCAGVEREGHSPLHFGNGTRLTVT.

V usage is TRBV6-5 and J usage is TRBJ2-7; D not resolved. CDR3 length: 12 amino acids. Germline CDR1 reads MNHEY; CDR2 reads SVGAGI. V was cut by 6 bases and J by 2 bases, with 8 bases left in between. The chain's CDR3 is CASRPSAYEQYF. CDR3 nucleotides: TGTGCCAGCAGACCCTCGGCCTACGAGCAGTACTTC.

CDR3 nucleotides: TGTGCCAGCTCACCATTGCGCAGGGGAACTGAAGCTTTCTTT. The encoded protein is CASSPLRRGTEAFF. The rearrangement links TRBV18 to TRBJ1-1, with D perhaps matching TRBD1 (6 bases). V was shortened by 2 bases and J by 5 bases, with 12 bases between the two germline ends. Per germline, CDR1 KGHSH and CDR2 LQKENI. The CDR3 has 14 amino acids.

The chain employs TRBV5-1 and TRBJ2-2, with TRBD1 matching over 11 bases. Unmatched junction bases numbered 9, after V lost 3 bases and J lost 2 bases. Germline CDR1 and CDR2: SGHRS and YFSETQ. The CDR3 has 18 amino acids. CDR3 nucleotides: TGCGCCAGCAGCTCCAGTCCCGGGACAGGGGGAAACACCGGGGAGCTGTTTTTT. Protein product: CASSSSPGTGGNTGELFF. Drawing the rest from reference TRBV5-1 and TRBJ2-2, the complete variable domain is KAGVTQTPRYLIKTRGQQVTLSCSPISGHRSVSWYQQTPGQGLQFLFEYFSETQRNKGNFPGRFSGRQFSNSRSEMNVSTLELGDSALYLCASSSSPGTGGNTGELFFGEGSRLTVL.

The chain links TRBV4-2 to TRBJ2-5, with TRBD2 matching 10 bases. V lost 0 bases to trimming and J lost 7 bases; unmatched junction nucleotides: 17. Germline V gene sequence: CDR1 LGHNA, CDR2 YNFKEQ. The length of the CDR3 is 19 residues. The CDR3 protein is CASSQDYRGAVLAGRTQYF. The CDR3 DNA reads TGTGCCAGCAGCCAAGATTATCGAGGAGCGGTACTAGCGGGGCGGACCCAGTACTTC.

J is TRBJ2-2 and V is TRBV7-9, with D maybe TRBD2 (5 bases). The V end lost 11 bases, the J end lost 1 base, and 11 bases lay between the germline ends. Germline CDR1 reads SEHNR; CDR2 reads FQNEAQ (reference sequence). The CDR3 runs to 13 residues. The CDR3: CAPVGVNTGELFF. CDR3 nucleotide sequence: TGTGCCCCCGTCGGGGTGAACACCGGGGAGCTGTTTTTT.

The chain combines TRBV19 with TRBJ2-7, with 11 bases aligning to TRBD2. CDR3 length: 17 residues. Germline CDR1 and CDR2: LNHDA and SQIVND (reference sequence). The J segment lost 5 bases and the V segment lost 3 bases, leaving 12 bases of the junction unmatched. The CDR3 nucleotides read TGTGCCAGTAGTATGGGAATAACCGGGACTAGCGGCCACGAGCAGTACTTC. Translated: CASSMGITGTSGHEQYF.